Following are 19 T cell receptor beta chains from one sample sequenced in a study of blood T cell repertoires in COVID-19. Assay: immunoSEQ multiplex PCR; the TCRdb copy retains only in-frame clones and omits some. The sample includes approximately 150,000 clones, under 85% of them seen just once. The material sequenced was peripheral blood. The origin of the receptors is a man between 65 and 85 years old who had recovered from COVID-19.

The chain joins TRBV28 to TRBJ2-7; TRBD1 aligns across 9 bases. Trimming cost V 7 bases and J 4 bases; bases outside gene matches: 11. This CDR3 has 15 residues. The germline V gene encodes CDR1 MDHEN and CDR2 SYDVKM. CDR3 DNA: TGTGCCAGCACCTCCGCCGGGACAGGGCTTTACGAGCAGTACTTC. It translates to CASTSAGTGLYEQYF.

The chain couples TRBV29-1 to TRBJ1-5; TRBD1 might be the D (6 bases). The CDR3 spans 14 residues. Trimming removed 4 bases at V and 6 bases at J, with 16 bases between. Germline V gene sequence: CDR1 SQVTM, CDR2 ANQGSEA. The CDR3 loop is CSVGGGQGGQPQHF. DNA for the CDR3: TGCAGCGTTGGCGGGGGGCAGGGAGGTCAGCCCCAGCATTTT.

This chain uses TRBV28 with TRBJ2-2; D gene uncertain. V was trimmed by 6 bases and J by 4 bases, leaving 6 bases between them. Looked up from germline, CDR1 is MDHEN and CDR2 is SYDVKM. The CDR3 sequence is 12 residues long. CDR3 in amino acids: CASRTPTGELFF. CDR3 in DNA: TGTGCCAGCAGGACTCCCACCGGGGAGCTGTTTTTT.

The CDR3 is CASSQSRLAGPYNEQFF. CDR3 in DNA: TGCGCCAGCAGTCAATCTCGACTAGCGGGACCCTACAATGAGCAGTTCTTC. The chain couples TRBV23-1 to TRBJ2-1, with 11 bases that match TRBD2. TRBV23-1 is known as an ORF, though its function is uncertain. V shed 0 bases and J 2 bases; nucleotides not matched to a gene: 3. The CDR3 length is 17 residues.

V is TRBV5-1 and J is TRBJ2-1; D call uncertain. This CDR3 has 13 amino acids. Germline-derived CDR1 and CDR2 are SGHRS and YFSETQ. The germline V and J ends were trimmed by 1 base and 3 bases, with 5 bases remaining between them. The CDR3 nucleotides read TGCGCCAGCAGCTTGACGGGCTACAATGAGCAGTTCTTC. This sequence encodes CASSLTGYNEQFF.

The chain employs TRBV24-1 and TRBJ2-1; D might be TRBD2 (5 bases). Germline CDR1 and CDR2: KGHDR and SFDVKD. Trimming left V 0 bases short and J 0 bases short, with 17 bases between. CDR3 length: 19 amino acids. In DNA, the CDR3 is TGTGCCACCAGTGATTTGCGAGAGGGCACCTCTAGCTCCTACAATGAGCAGTTCTTC. Encoded protein: CATSDLREGTSSSYNEQFF.

The chain recombines TRBV11-3 with TRBJ1-5; TRBD1 is a possible D gene (6 bases). Trimming left V 0 bases short and J 7 bases short, with 16 bases between. This CDR3 contains 16 residues. Germline CDR1 and CDR2: SGHNT and YENEEA. CDR3: CASSLDWAQGKQPQHF. For the CDR3, the DNA is TGTGCCAGCAGCTTAGATTGGGCCCAGGGGAAGCAGCCCCAGCATTTT.

The chain employs TRBV10-3 and TRBJ2-7; 8 bases agree with TRBD1. Losses at the gene ends were 3 bases for V and 6 bases for J; bases not matched to a gene: 7. Germline V gene sequence: CDR1 ENHRY, CDR2 SYGVKD. CDR3 length: 14 amino acids. CDR3 sequence: CAISDGTGLGEQYF. Written as DNA, the CDR3 is TGTGCCATCAGTGACGGGACAGGTCTGGGCGAGCAGTACTTC.

The J gene is TRBJ2-6, the V gene TRBV28; D is unclear. With 3 bases removed from V and 4 bases from J, the gap between germline ends came to 7 bases. Germline V gene sequence: CDR1 MDHEN, CDR2 SYDVKM. There are 14 residues in the CDR3. The CDR3 loop reads CASSFSPGANVLTF. Written as DNA, the CDR3 is TGTGCCAGCAGTTTTAGTCCCGGGGCCAACGTCCTGACTTTC.

CDR3 loop: CASSLTPGNEKLFF. CDR3 DNA sequence: TGTGCCAGCAGTCTGACCCCGGGGAATGAAAAACTGTTTTTT. The V call is TRBV2, the J call TRBJ1-4; D not resolved. Germline V gene lookup returns CDR1 SNHLY and CDR2 FYNNEI. This CDR3 has 14 residues. Trimming cost V 5 bases and J 5 bases, with 12 bases left between them.

V gene TRBV6-5 combines with J gene TRBJ2-2, with 8 positions matching TRBD1. V lost 8 bases, J lost 6 bases, and 5 bases stayed unmatched. This CDR3 contains 13 residues. Germline V lookup: CDR1 MNHEY, CDR2 SVGAGI. The CDR3 protein is CASRGQGAGELFF. The CDR3 DNA is TGTGCCAGCCGAGGACAGGGCGCCGGGGAGCTGTTTTTT.

This chain joins TRBV5-1 and TRBJ1-2, with 10 bases matching TRBD1. CDR3 length: 14 residues. Trimming removed 5 bases from V and 5 bases from J; junction bases left unmatched: 6. The germline V gene has CDR1 SGHRS and CDR2 YFSETQ. CDR3 coding DNA: TGCGCCAGCAGTACGGACAGGGGGATATATGGCTACACCTTC. This translates into CASSTDRGIYGYTF.

The CDR3 region is CASSQAGGPAYEQYF. The CDR3 coding sequence is TGTGCCAGCAGCCAAGCGGGAGGGCCGGCCTACGAGCAGTACTTC. The chain recombines TRBV7-6 with TRBJ2-7, with TRBD2 identical over 10 bases. The CDR3 is made up of 15 amino acids. V shed 5 bases and J 2 bases; nucleotides not matched to a gene: 6. CDR1 and CDR2 (germline): SGHVS, FNYEAQ.

The chain is built from TRBV18 and TRBJ1-2, with 8 bases fitting TRBD1. CDR1 is KGHSH, CDR2 LQKENI, per germline. The CDR3 is 17 amino acids. J gave up 1 base and V 0 bases, and 7 bases lay outside the gene matches. CDR3 coding DNA: TGTGCCAGCTCACCACCGCCGGGACAGGAATATAACTATGGCTACACCTTC. This translates into CASSPPPGQEYNYGYTF. Supplemented by reference TRBV18 and TRBJ1-2, the full variable domain reads NAGVMQNPRHLVRRRGQEARLRCSPMKGHSHVYWYRQLPEEGLKFMVYLQKENIIDESGMPKERFSAEFPKEGPSILRIQQVVRGDSAAYFCASSPPPGQEYNYGYTFGSGTRLTVV.

This chain connects TRBV5-1 to TRBJ1-1, with 9 bases lining up with TRBD1. Germline V gene sequence: CDR1 SGHRS, CDR2 YFSETQ. The length of the CDR3 is 14 residues. V was pared by 0 bases and J by 12 bases, with 9 bases of the junction left unmatched. CDR3 loop: CASSLAEGQGVSFF. The CDR3 DNA sequence: TGCGCCAGCAGCTTGGCCGAGGGACAGGGAGTGTCTTTCTTT.

The CDR3: CASSSSRGDNTEAFF. The DNA for the CDR3 is TGTGCCAGCTCATCTAGCAGGGGGGATAACACTGAAGCTTTCTTT. The chain combines TRBV18 with TRBJ1-1; 7 bases are a match to TRBD1. CDR1 is KGHSH, CDR2 LQKENI, per germline. J gave up 2 bases and V 5 bases, and 8 bases lay outside the gene matches. The CDR3 has 15 residues.

The genes are TRBV28 and TRBJ2-6; 7 positions match TRBD1. This CDR3 spans 17 amino acids. Germline lookup yields CDR1 MDHEN and CDR2 SYDVKM. V shed 5 bases and J 0 bases; nucleotides not matched to a gene: 7. The CDR3 here is CASSQTGLDSGANVLTF. Here the CDR3 DNA reads TGTGCCAGCAGTCAGACAGGGCTTGACTCTGGGGCCAACGTCCTGACTTTC.

This chain joins TRBV7-9 and TRBJ2-5; D is undetermined. CDR3 length: 14 amino acids. In germline, CDR1 is SEHNR, CDR2 FQNEAQ (reference sequence). Trimming removed 1 base from V and 4 bases from J, with 10 bases in between. In DNA, the CDR3 is TGTGCCAGCAGCTTAGGAGCAGGTACAGAGACCCAGTACTTC. It specifies CASSLGAGTETQYF.

The genes are TRBV29-1 and TRBJ2-1, with D possibly TRBD2 on 6 matching bases. CDR1 and CDR2 from the germline V gene are SQVTM and ANQGSEA. The CDR3 covers 15 residues. V was clipped by 6 bases and J by 0 bases, with 15 bases between them. The CDR3 loop reads CSVGRRGGSYNEQFF. CDR3 DNA sequence: TGCAGCGTGGGACGGCGGGGCGGCTCCTACAATGAGCAGTTCTTC.